This entry concerns a single T cell receptor beta chain. Its cognate antigen is unknown. Trimming left V 6 bases short and J 7 bases short, with 19 bases between. The CDR3 runs to 15 residues. Germline lookup yields CDR1 MNHNS and CDR2 SASEGT. At survey resolution, around 400 ng of DNA per sample was split into two 200 ng replicates. Generated by immunoSEQ multiplex PCR, the TCRdb table keeps only in-frame clones and is missing some. Of roughly 1,500 clones detected, 83% appear once; the ten largest clones hold roughly 19%. The data were taken from a study of hypomethylating agent response in myelodysplastic syndrome. Points from the study as a whole: Novel MDS antigen recognition by shared GLIPH2 clusters is possible but unvalidated.

The TCR originated in a human donor with myelodysplastic syndrome. This rearrangement joins TRBV6-1 to TRBJ1-5; D call uncertain. Sequences were derived from bone marrow, sampled before or after starting hypomethylating agent treatment for myelodysplastic syndrome (not recorded which). The CDR3 DNA follows: TGTGCCAGCAGCCGAGAGTCATTCAAGGGACAGCCCCAGCATTTT. The encoded protein is CASSRESFKGQPQHF.